Listed below are T cell receptor beta chains from one sample, sequenced in a study of shared T cell receptors in the human thymus. The data were produced by immunoSEQ multiplex PCR, yet TCRdb's version contains in-frame clones alone and is incomplete. The sample lists hundreds of thousands of clones, roughly 94% occurring once. The sample was thymocytes. The receptors stem from a human donor. CDR3s include the opening cysteine and the closing phenylalanine or tryptophan.

v_gene: TRBV19
j_gene: TRBJ2-1
CDR3aa: CASAPRREGLGEQFF

v_gene: TRBV27
j_gene: TRBJ2-3
CDR3aa: CASSFHGRAPQYF

v_gene: TRBV18
j_gene: TRBJ1-1
CDR3aa: CASSLQGDGMNTEAFF

v_gene: TRBV4-1
j_gene: TRBJ2-1
CDR3aa: CASSPETSGRSYNEQFF

v_gene: TRBV6-4
j_gene: TRBJ2-3
CDR3aa: CASSKRQGKATDTQYF

v_gene: TRBV7-7
j_gene: TRBJ2-1
CDR3aa: CASSLHTKTSGLNNEQFF

v_gene: TRBV27
j_gene: TRBJ1-2
CDR3aa: CASTLYGQGAKGYTF

v_gene: TRBV15
j_gene: TRBJ2-5
CDR3aa: CATSPRTSGMGQETQYF

v_gene: TRBV28
j_gene: TRBJ2-7
CDR3aa: CASARRAGGPNEQYF

v_gene: TRBV5-1
j_gene: TRBJ2-3
CDR3aa: CASRPVSTDTQYF

v_gene: TRBV4-2
j_gene: TRBJ2-2
CDR3aa: CASSQDSRLAGGKSTGELFF